The T cell receptor (beta chain) under discussion was sequenced for a study of Ad26.COV2.S vaccination and SARS-CoV-2 variants (dated by TCRdb to the early 2020s). With regard to the full study: Vaccine-arm donors were drawn from COV1001, a multicentre, randomized, double-blind, placebo-controlled phase I-IIa trial of Ad26.COV2.S in healthy adults. Ad26.COV2.S was given intramuscularly at 5x10^10 or 1x10^11 viral particles, as a single shot or as two shots 56 days apart. The specificity and breadth of SARS-CoV-2-reactive T cell receptors after Ad26.COV2.S vaccination were assessed by TCRbeta repertoire sequencing. A total of around 32 samples were included in the TCR-sequenced set, comprising approximately 20 Ad26.COV2.S vaccine recipients, 5 placebo recipients and 8 SARS-CoV-2 convalescent individuals. Trial participants were randomized into five groups of five: low-dose or high-dose Ad26.COV2.S given once or twice, or placebo on both occasions. Blinding of investigators to trial group allocation was maintained during experiments and outcome assessment.

Here is what the overall study found, with its caveats: Higher spike-specific TCR breadth was observed in Ad26.COV2.S recipients than in placebo recipients (P = 0.0014). Vaccine and placebo recipients had comparable non-spike TCR breadth, which fits with the vaccine containing only spike. The study was not powered to compare responses between vaccine doses or regimens. After vaccination, substantial breadth of spike-specific CD8+ and CD4+ T cell responses was reported. The authors noted that total T cell responses may have been underestimated by the TCR breadth and depth analyses.

Comments on this clone: It has no known antigen specificity. Base-call qualities are not available, and no considerably larger clone is one nucleotide away.

TCRbeta CDR3 regions were sequenced with the immunoSEQ Assay. After extraction, genomic DNA underwent amplification by bias-controlled multiplex PCR, followed by high-throughput sequencing. The authors processed their data as follows. To quantify the absolute abundance of each unique TCRbeta CDR3 region, sequences were collapsed and filtered. T cell fraction was estimated by normalizing TCRbeta template counts to usable DNA, with usable DNA measured through amplification of reference genes found in all nucleated cells. Repertoire TCRs were annotated as SARS-CoV-2-specific when V gene, CDR3 amino acid sequence and J gene were exactly matched to a known reactive TCR set. The reference SARS-CoV-2 TCR set came from MIRA and was filtered for enrichment in COVID-19-positive ImmuneCODE repertoires, removing public or cross-reactive TCRs. Using the MIRA antigens, annotated TCRs were further analysed by specific ORF or by position within an ORF. Breadth was defined as annotated unique rearrangements over total unique productive rearrangements; depth was the summed frequency of those rearrangements. TCR breadth was compared between groups using two-sided Wilcoxon rank-sum tests. Not all clones reach the TCRdb copy of this immuneACCESS table, which keeps in-frame sequences only. Checked studies attribute under half of the gap to unresolved V genes and leave the rest unexplained. V and J calls plus clone size are reproduced from that table; the DNA served to infer D and trimming. Recorded for this sample are about 350,000 clones; about 88% of them occurred a single time. About 10% of the sample rests with the top ten.

This specimen's treatment or condition label, interpreted: roughly 19 received Ad26.COV2.S at low or high dose, single or two shots; about 5 received placebo; per-sample allocation not given. Repertoires of vaccine and placebo recipients were sequenced from samples collected on day 63 after the first injection. In Cohort 1b, around 25 adults aged 18-55 years were enrolled at a single site in Boston, USA, between 29 July and 7 August 2020. Ad26.COV2.S was a replication-incompetent adenovirus type 26 vector that expressed a prefusion-stabilized SARS-CoV-2 spike protein derived from the original Wuhan strain. The cysteine opens and the phenylalanine closes a CDR3 of 14 amino acids. Only the CDR3 DNA is retained, 42 bases long and in frame from the first base. Germline trimming amounts to 3 bases on V and 3 bases on J, with 5 as the count of junction bases outside the gene matches. CDR1 and CDR2 (SGHDT, YYEEEE) derive from the germline V gene.

This sequence originates from a person aged 18 to 65 who received the Ad26.COV2.S COVID-19 vaccine or a placebo. The sequence is built from TRBV5-6 and TRBJ2-7; 8 bases in the middle match TRBD1. Sequenced material: peripheral blood, taken in a trial of Ad26.COV2.S vaccine versus placebo. CDR3 region: CASSSDRVHYEQYF. The sequence in DNA is TGTGCCAGCAGCTCGGACAGGGTTCACTACGAGCAGTACTTC.